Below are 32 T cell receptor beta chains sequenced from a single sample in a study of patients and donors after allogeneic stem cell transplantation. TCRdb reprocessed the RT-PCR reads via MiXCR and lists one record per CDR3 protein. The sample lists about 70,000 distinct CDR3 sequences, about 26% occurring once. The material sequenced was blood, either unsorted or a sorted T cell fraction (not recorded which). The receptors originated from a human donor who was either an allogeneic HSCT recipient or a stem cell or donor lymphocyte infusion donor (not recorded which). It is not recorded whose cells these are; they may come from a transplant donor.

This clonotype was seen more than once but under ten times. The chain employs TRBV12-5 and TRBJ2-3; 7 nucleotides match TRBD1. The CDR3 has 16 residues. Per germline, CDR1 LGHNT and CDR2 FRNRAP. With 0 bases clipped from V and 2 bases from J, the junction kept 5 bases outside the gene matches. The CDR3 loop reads CASGLVQGHHTDTQYF. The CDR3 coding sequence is TGTGCTAGTGGTTTGGTACAGGGGCACCACACAGATACGCAGTATTTT.

CDR3 nucleotides: TGTGCCAGCAGTTCGACACCTAGTTCAACTAATGAAAAACTGTTTTTT. This encodes CASSSTPSSTNEKLFF. V usage is TRBV12-3 or TRBV12-4 and J usage is TRBJ1-4, with no clear D. The CDR3 sequence is 16 residues long. Trimming pared 4 bases from V and 0 bases from J, leaving 12 bases between.

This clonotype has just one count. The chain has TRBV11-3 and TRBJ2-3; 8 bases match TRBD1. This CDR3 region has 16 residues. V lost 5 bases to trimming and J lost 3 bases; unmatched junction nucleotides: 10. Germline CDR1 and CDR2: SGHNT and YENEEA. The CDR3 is CASSTWTGPVTDTQYF. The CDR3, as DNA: TGTGCCAGCAGCACCTGGACAGGGCCCGTAACAGATACGCAGTATTTT.

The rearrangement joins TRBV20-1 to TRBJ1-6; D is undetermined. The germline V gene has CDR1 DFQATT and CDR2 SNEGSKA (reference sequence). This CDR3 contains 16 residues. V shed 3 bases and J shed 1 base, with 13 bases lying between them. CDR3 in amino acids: CSASNGMGSYNSPLHF. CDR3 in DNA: TGCAGTGCTAGTAATGGGATGGGGTCCTATAATTCACCCCTCCACTTT.

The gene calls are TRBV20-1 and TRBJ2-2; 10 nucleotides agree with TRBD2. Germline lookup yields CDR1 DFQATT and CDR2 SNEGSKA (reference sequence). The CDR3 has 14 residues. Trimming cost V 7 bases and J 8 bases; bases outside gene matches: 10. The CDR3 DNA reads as TGCAGTGGAACGAGCGGGAGGGCCGGAGGGGAGCTGTTTTTT. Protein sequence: CSGTSGRAGGELFF.

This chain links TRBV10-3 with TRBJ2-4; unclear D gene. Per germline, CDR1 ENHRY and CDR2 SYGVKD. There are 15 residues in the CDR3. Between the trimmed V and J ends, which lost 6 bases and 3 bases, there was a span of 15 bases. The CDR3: CAISNIEWGKNIQYF. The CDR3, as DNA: TGTGCCATCAGCAACATAGAATGGGGCAAAAACATTCAGTACTTC.

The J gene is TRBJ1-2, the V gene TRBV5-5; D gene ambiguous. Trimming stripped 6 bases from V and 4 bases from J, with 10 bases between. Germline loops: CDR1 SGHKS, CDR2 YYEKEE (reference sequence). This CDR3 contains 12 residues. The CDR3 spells CASTNLGYGYTF. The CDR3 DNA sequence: TGTGCCAGCACCAACTTGGGCTATGGCTACACCTTC. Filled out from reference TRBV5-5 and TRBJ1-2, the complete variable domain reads DAGVTQSPTHLIKTRGQQVTLRCSPISGHKSVSWYQQVLGQGPQFIFQYYEKEERGRGNFPDRFSARQFPNYSSELNVNALLLGDSALYLCASTNLGYGYTFGSGTRLTVV.

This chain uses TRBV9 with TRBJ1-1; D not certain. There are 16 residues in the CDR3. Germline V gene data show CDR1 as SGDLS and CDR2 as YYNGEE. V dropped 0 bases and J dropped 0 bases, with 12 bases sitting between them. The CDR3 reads CASSVAPPGMNTEAFF. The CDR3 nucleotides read TGTGCCAGCAGCGTAGCTCCGCCTGGTATGAACACTGAAGCTTTCTTT.

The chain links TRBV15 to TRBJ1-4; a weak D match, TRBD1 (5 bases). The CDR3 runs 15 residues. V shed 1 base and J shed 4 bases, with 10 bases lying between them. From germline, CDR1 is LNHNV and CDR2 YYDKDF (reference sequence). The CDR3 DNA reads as TGTGCCACCAGCAGAGCTCGTGACAGTAATGAAAAACTGTTTTTT. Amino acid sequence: CATSRARDSNEKLFF.

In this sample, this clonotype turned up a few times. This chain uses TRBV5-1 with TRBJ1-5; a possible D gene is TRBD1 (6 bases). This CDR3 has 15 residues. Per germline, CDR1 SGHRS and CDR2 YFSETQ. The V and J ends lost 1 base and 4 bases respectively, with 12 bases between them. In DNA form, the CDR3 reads TGCGCCAGCAGCTTGTTGGGGGCTAGGAATCAGCCCCAGCATTTT. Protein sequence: CASSLLGARNQPQHF. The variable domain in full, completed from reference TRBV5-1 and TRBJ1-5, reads KAGVTQTPRYLIKTRGQQVTLSCSPISGHRSVSWYQQTPGQGLQFLFEYFSETQRNKGNFPGRFSGRQFSNSRSEMNVSTLELGDSALYLCASSLLGARNQPQHFGDGTRLSIL.

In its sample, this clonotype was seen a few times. For the CDR3, the DNA is TGTGCCAGCACCTACGGACAGGCTAACTATGGCTACACCTTC. Translating it yields CASTYGQANYGYTF. V usage is TRBV5-5 and J usage is TRBJ1-2, with 7 bases fitting TRBD1. Per the germline V gene, CDR1 is SGHKS and CDR2 is YYEKEE (reference sequence). Trimming took 6 bases from V and 0 from J; bases not matched to a gene: 5. CDR3 length: 14 amino acids.

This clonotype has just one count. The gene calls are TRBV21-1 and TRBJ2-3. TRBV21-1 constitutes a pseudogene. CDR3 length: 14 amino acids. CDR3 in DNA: TGTGCCAGCAGCAAACTAATCCGCCCAGATACGCAGTATTTT. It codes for CASSKLIRPDTQYF.

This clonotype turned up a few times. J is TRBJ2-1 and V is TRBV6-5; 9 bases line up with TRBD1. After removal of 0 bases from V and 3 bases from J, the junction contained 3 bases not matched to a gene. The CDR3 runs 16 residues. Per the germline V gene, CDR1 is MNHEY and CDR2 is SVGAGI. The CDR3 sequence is CASSYSWTGVYNEQFF. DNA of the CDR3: TGTGCCAGCAGTTACTCGTGGACAGGGGTCTACAATGAGCAGTTCTTC.

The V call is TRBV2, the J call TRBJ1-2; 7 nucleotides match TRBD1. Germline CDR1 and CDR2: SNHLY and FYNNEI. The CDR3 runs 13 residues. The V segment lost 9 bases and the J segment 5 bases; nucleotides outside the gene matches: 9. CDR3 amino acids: CASNVGQDYGYTF. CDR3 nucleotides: TGTGCCAGTAACGTCGGACAGGATTATGGCTACACCTTC.

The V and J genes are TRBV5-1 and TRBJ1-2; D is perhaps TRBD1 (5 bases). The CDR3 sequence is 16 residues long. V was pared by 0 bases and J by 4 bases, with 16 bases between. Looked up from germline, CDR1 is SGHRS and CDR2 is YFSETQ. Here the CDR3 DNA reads TGCGCCAGCAGCTTGGGTCTCGGGACGGAGATCTATGGCTACACCTTC. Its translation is CASSLGLGTEIYGYTF.

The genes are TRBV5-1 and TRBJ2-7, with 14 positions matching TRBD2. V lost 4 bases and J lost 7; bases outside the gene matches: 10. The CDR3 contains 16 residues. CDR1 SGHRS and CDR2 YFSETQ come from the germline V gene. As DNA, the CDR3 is TGCGCCAGCAGCACGGGCGGGACTAGCGGGGGCGAGGAGCAGTACTTC. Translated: CASSTGGTSGGEEQYF.

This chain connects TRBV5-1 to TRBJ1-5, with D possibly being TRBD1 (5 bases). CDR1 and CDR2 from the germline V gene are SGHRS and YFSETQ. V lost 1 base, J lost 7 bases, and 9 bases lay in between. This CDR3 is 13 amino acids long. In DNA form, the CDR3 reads TGCGCCAGCAGCTTGCAGGGAGAACAGCCCCAGCATTTT. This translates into CASSLQGEQPQHF.

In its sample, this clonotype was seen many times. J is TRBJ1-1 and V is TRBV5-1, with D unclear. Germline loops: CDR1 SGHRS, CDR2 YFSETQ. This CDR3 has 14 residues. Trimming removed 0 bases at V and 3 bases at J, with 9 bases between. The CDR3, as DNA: TGCGCCAGCAGCTTGGTATGGTTGGACACTGAAGCTTTCTTT. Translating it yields CASSLVWLDTEAFF.

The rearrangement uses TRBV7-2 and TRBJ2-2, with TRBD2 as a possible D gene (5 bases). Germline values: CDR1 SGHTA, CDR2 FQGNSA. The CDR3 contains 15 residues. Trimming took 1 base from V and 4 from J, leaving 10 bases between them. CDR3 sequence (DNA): TGTGCCAGCAGCTTAGGCCTAGCAGTCACCGGGGAGCTGTTTTTT. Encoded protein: CASSLGLAVTGELFF.

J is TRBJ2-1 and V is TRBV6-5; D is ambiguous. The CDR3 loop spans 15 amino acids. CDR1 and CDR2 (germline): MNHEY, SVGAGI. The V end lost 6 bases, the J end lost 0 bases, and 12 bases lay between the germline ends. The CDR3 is CASSWTVSSYNEQFF. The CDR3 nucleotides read TGTGCCAGCAGCTGGACGGTAAGCTCCTACAATGAGCAGTTCTTC.

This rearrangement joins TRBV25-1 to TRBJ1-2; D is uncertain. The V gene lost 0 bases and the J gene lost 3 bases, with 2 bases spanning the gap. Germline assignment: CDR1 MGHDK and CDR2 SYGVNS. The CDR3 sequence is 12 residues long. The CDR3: CASSEYYYGYTF. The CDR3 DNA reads TGTGCCAGCAGTGAATACTACTATGGCTACACCTTC.

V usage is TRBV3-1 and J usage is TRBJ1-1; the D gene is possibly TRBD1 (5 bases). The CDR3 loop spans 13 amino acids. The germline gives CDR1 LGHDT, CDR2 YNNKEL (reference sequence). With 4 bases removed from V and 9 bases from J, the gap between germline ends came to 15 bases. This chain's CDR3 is CASSPEGPPQAFF. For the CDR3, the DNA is TGTGCCAGCAGCCCTGAGGGGCCACCCCAAGCTTTCTTT.

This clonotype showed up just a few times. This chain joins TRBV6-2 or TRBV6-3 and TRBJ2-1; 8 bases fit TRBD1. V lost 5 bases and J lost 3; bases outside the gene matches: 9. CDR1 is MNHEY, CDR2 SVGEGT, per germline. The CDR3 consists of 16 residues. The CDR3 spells CASSLFQGAGYNEQFF. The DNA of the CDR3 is TGTGCCAGCAGTCTATTCCAGGGGGCTGGCTACAATGAGCAGTTCTTC.

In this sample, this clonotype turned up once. CDR3 protein: CASSSTSATEIGVYNEQFF. The CDR3 bases are TGTGCCAGCAGCTCTACTAGCGCCACGGAGATAGGGGTCTACAATGAGCAGTTCTTC. The chain employs TRBV7-8 and TRBJ2-1; TRBD2 matches at 7 bases. The CDR3 runs to 19 residues. Germline CDR1 and CDR2: SGHVS and FQNEAQ. V was clipped by 4 bases and J by 3 bases; unmatched bases: 18.

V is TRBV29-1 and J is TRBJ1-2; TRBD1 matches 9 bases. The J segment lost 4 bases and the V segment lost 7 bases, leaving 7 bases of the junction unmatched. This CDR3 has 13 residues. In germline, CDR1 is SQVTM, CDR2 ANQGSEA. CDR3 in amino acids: CSASGTGTYGYTF. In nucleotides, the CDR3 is TGCAGCGCGAGCGGGACAGGGACCTATGGCTACACCTTC.

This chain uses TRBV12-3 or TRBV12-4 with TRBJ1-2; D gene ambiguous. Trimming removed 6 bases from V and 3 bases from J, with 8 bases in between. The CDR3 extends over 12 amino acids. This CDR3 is CASRPLDYGYTF. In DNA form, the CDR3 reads TGTGCCAGCAGGCCCCTGGACTATGGCTACACCTTC.

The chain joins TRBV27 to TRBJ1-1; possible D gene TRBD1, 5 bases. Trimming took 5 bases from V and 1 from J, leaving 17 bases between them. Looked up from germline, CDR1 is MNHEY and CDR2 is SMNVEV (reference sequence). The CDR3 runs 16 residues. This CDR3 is CASSPRGTLGNTEAFF. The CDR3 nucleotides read TGTGCCAGCAGTCCACGCGGGACTCTCGGGAACACTGAAGCTTTCTTT.

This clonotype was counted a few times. CDR3 bases: TGTGCCACCAGTGATACAGGGGGTGACGATCAGCCCCAGCATTTT. It codes for CATSDTGGDDQPQHF. The chain joins TRBV24-1 to TRBJ1-5; 8 bases align to TRBD1. Germline V gene lookup returns CDR1 KGHDR and CDR2 SFDVKD. This CDR3 region has 15 residues. V lost 3 bases and J lost 5; bases outside the gene matches: 5.

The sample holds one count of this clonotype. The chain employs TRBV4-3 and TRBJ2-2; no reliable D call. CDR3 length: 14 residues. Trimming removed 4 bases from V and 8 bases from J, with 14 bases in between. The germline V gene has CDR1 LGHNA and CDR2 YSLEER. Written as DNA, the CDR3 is TGCGCCAGCAGCCTTACGAGTGGGTGGGGGGAGCTGTTTTTT. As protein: CASSLTSGWGELFF.

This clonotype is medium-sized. CDR3 in amino acids: CASVKWENGEAFF. As DNA, the CDR3 is TGTGCCAGCGTCAAGTGGGAAAACGGTGAAGCTTTCTTT. The gene calls are TRBV6-1 and TRBJ1-1; D is ambiguous. The CDR3 is 13 residues long. The V gene lost 8 bases and the J gene lost 7 bases, with 17 bases spanning the gap. Germline assignment: CDR1 MNHNS and CDR2 SASEGT.

In nucleotides, the CDR3 is TGTGCCAGCAGTCGAATAAATTTGAACACTGAAGCTTTCTTT. It encodes CASSRINLNTEAFF. The chain combines TRBV27 with TRBJ1-1, with D unresolved. In germline, CDR1 is MNHEY, CDR2 SMNVEV (reference sequence). Trimming left V 5 bases short and J 0 bases short, with 10 bases between. The CDR3 covers 14 residues.

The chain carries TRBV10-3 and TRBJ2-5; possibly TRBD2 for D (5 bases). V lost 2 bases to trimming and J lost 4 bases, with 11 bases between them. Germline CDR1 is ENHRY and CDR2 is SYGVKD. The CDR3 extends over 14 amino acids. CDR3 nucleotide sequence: TGTGCCATCAGTGAGGAGCGGCCTAGAGAGACCCAGTACTTC. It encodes CAISEERPRETQYF.